These 25 T cell receptor beta chains came from one sample sequenced in a study of OX40 agonist ivuxolimab in advanced cancers. Libraries were prepared through the immunoSEQ multiplex PCR assay. The table comes from immuneACCESS by way of TCRdb, which keeps in-frame sequences with V and J called. Part of the clones is missing from these tables; in studies checked, under half for an unresolved V gene and the rest for unknown reasons. The sample profile shows some 96,000 clones; roughly 90% of them were found once. The ten top clones hold 0.45% to 0.65% of the sample. The source material was CD4+ or CD8+ T cells sorted from blood, sampled in a trial of the OX40 agonist ivuxolimab. These receptors were taken from an adult with an advanced solid tumor such as melanoma, head and neck, liver or kidney cancer.

The CDR3 here is CASSRLAGGNTGELFF. The CDR3 region has the DNA TGTGCCAGCAGCCGACTAGCGGGGGGGAACACCGGGGAGCTGTTTTTT. The chain joins TRBV7-6 to TRBJ2-2; 13 bases line up with TRBD2. The CDR3 length is 16 residues. Trimming removed 5 bases from V and 1 base from J; junction bases left unmatched: 1. The germline V gene encodes CDR1 SGHVS and CDR2 FNYEAQ.

As for this clone: At one of its ends the junction is not consistent with the germline gene, which may arise from a read error. This chain connects TRBV5-6 to TRBJ1-5, with unresolved D. The CDR3 is made up of 15 amino acids. Germline V lookup: CDR1 SGHDT, CDR2 YYEEEE. The CDR3 nucleotides are TGTGCCAGCAGCTTGTGGTCCAGGCAGAATCGGCCCCAGCATTTT. Its translation is CASSLWSRQNRPQHF.

V usage is TRBV7-2 and J usage is TRBJ2-1, with 9 bases matching TRBD2. The germline V gene encodes CDR1 SGHTA and CDR2 FQGNSA. CDR3 length: 15 residues. Losses at the gene ends were 2 bases for V and 9 bases for J; bases not matched to a gene: 8. CDR3 sequence: CASSLMREGRSEQFF. CDR3 bases: TGTGCCAGCAGCTTAATGCGGGAGGGCCGAAGTGAGCAGTTCTTC.

The sample holds a few counts of this clone. The J gene is TRBJ2-5, the V gene TRBV5-8, with D uncertain. Trimming cost V 2 bases and J 2 bases, with 7 bases left between them. This CDR3 spans 13 amino acids. Germline assignment: CDR1 SGHTS and CDR2 YDEGEE. This CDR3 reads CASSFRRQETQYF. CDR3 coding DNA: TGTGCCAGCAGCTTTCGAAGGCAAGAGACCCAGTACTTC.

This clone was seen only once. This chain uses TRBV5-6 with TRBJ1-4; 10 bases agree with TRBD1. Germline CDR1 reads SGHDT; CDR2 reads YYEEEE. V lost 4 bases, J lost 8 bases, and 8 bases stayed unmatched. The CDR3 length is 15 residues. CDR3 DNA: TGTGCCAGCAGCACGATGGACAGGGGGTCGGAAAAACTGTTTTTT. The encoded protein is CASSTMDRGSEKLFF.

This clone occurred once. Other DNA sequences in this specimen translate into the identical CDR3. The chain couples TRBV5-1 to TRBJ1-2; 9 bases are a match to TRBD1. This CDR3 has 13 amino acids. Germline V gives CDR1 SGHRS, CDR2 YFSETQ. With 3 bases clipped from V and 8 bases from J, the junction kept 5 bases outside the gene matches. The CDR3 bases are TGCGCCAGCAGCTCGACCACAGGGGGCGGCTACACCTTC. It yields the protein CASSSTTGGGYTF.

The sample holds one count of this clone. This rearrangement joins TRBV19 to TRBJ2-3, with 7 bases matching TRBD1. CDR3 size: 13 residues. The V and J ends lost 5 bases and 4 bases, in that order; junction bases with no gene match: 3. Germline values: CDR1 LNHDA, CDR2 SQIVND (reference sequence). CDR3 sequence (DNA): TGTGCCAGTAGTTGGGACAGACCAGATACGCAGTATTTT. It encodes CASSWDRPDTQYF.

This clone appeared a single time. The chain combines TRBV29-1 with TRBJ1-6; TRBD1 might be the D (6 bases). CDR3 length: 14 amino acids. Trimming took 6 bases from V and 3 from J, leaving 12 bases between them. Germline V gene lookup returns CDR1 SQVTM and CDR2 ANQGSEA. CDR3 region: CSVSTGNYNSPLHF. The CDR3 coding sequence is TGCAGCGTCTCAACAGGGAACTATAATTCACCCCTCCACTTT.

The chain employs TRBV10-3 and TRBJ1-1; D possibly corresponds to TRBD1 (5 bases). Germline V CDR1 and CDR2: ENHRY, SYGVKD. V was cut by 2 bases and J by 5 bases, with 9 bases left in between. The CDR3 totals 13 residues. DNA for the CDR3: TGTGCCATCAGTGAGCAGGGAGGGACTGAAGCTTTCTTT. Its translation is CAISEQGGTEAFF.

V gene TRBV20-1 combines with J gene TRBJ1-5; a possible D gene is TRBD1 (5 bases). With 5 bases removed from V and 9 bases from J, the gap between germline ends came to 11 bases. Germline lookup yields CDR1 DFQATT and CDR2 SNEGSKA (reference sequence). CDR3 length: 11 amino acids. CDR3: CSAPLGGPQHF. CDR3 DNA: TGCAGTGCTCCACTTGGGGGGCCCCAGCATTTT.

This clone was counted a single time. The germline gene is not matched at one end of the junction; a read error may be the cause. The chain carries TRBV2 and TRBJ2-5; 8 nucleotides match TRBD1. This CDR3 has 18 amino acids. The V gene's germline CDR1 is SNHLY and CDR2 FYNNEI. For the CDR3, the DNA is TGTGCCAGCACCCCAGGGGGCAGGCGAGGGGGCCCCTCTAGCCGGAGGAACTTC. It translates to CASTPGGRRGGPSSRRNF.

The chain recombines TRBV11-2 with TRBJ1-1, with no clear D. V was trimmed by 0 bases and J by 1 base, leaving 6 bases between them. Germline V gene data show CDR1 as SGHAT and CDR2 as FQNNGV. The CDR3 is 14 amino acids. CDR3: CASSLESGNTEAFF. CDR3 nucleotide sequence: TGTGCCAGCAGCTTAGAATCAGGGAACACTGAAGCTTTCTTT.

The V call is TRBV18, the J call TRBJ1-4; D call uncertain. V lost 5 bases, J lost 2 bases, and 12 bases lay in between. This CDR3 has 15 residues. CDR1 is KGHSH and CDR2 is LQKENI in the germline V gene. Here the CDR3 reads CASSTSIDTNEKLFF. DNA of the CDR3: TGTGCCAGCTCAACTTCAATCGACACTAATGAAAAACTGTTTTTT.

This chain connects TRBV12-5 to TRBJ1-3; 8 positions agree with TRBD1. From germline, CDR1 is LGHNT and CDR2 FRNRAP. Losses at the gene ends were 3 bases for V and 1 base for J; bases not matched to a gene: 5. CDR3 length: 16 amino acids. The DNA for the CDR3 is TGTGCTAGTGGTTTCATGACAGGGGAGTCTGGAAACACCATATATTTT. Its translation: CASGFMTGESGNTIYF.

This rearrangement joins TRBV7-3 to TRBJ2-1; tentatively, D is TRBD2 (5 bases). The germline V gene has CDR1 SGHTA and CDR2 FQGTGA. The CDR3 runs to 16 residues. The germline V and J ends were trimmed by 4 bases and 0 bases, with 13 bases remaining between them. The CDR3: CASSSSLADSYNEQFF. The DNA of the CDR3 is TGTGCCAGCAGCTCTTCCCTAGCCGACTCCTACAATGAGCAGTTCTTC.

The rearrangement links TRBV7-9 to TRBJ2-5, with 8 bases identical to TRBD2. Germline V gene lookup returns CDR1 SEHNR and CDR2 FQNEAQ (reference sequence). The ends lost 2 bases at V and 3 bases at J; junction bases unmatched: 8. The CDR3 covers 16 residues. DNA of the CDR3: TGTGCCAGCAGCTTATTCGCGACCGGGGGGGAAGAGACCCAGTACTTC. This gives the protein CASSLFATGGEETQYF.

The J gene is TRBJ2-6, the V gene TRBV5-1; 7 nucleotides agree with TRBD2. The ends lost 1 base at V and 0 bases at J; junction bases unmatched: 1. The CDR3 is 16 residues long. From germline, CDR1 is SGHRS and CDR2 YFSETQ. CDR3: CASSLSGTSGANVLTF. The CDR3 region has the DNA TGCGCCAGCAGCTTGAGCGGGACCTCTGGGGCCAACGTCCTGACTTTC. Full variable domain (remainder filled in from reference TRBV5-1 and TRBJ2-6): KAGVTQTPRYLIKTRGQQVTLSCSPISGHRSVSWYQQTPGQGLQFLFEYFSETQRNKGNFPGRFSGRQFSNSRSEMNVSTLELGDSALYLCASSLSGTSGANVLTFGAGSRLTVL.

The chain recombines TRBV15 with TRBJ2-1, with 7 bases identical to TRBD2. This CDR3 has 16 amino acids. V lost 0 bases and J lost 9; bases outside the gene matches: 11. Germline loops: CDR1 LNHNV, CDR2 YYDKDF (reference sequence). CDR3 residues: CATSREVLAATIEQFF. The CDR3 DNA is TGTGCCACCAGCAGAGAGGTGCTAGCGGCCACAATTGAGCAGTTCTTC.

The V gene is TRBV9, the J gene TRBJ2-7; D is unresolved. V lost 6 bases, J lost 6 bases, and 22 bases lay in between. Germline V gene data show CDR1 as SGDLS and CDR2 as YYNGEE. The CDR3 contains 15 residues. The CDR3 protein is CASTTSTSHDSEQYF. DNA of the CDR3: TGTGCCAGCACCACATCGACCTCCCACGATAGCGAGCAGTACTTC.

The chain is built from TRBV5-5 and TRBJ2-7, with a possible D match to TRBD1 (5 bases). The ends were cut back, 1 base at V and 0 bases at J, with 8 bases in the middle. Germline V gene sequence: CDR1 SGHKS, CDR2 YYEKEE (reference sequence). The CDR3 loop spans 14 amino acids. CDR3 loop: CASSLITGSYEQYF. Written as DNA, the CDR3 is TGTGCCAGCAGCTTGATAACAGGCTCCTACGAGCAGTACTTC.

The CDR3 region is CASSLAVNNEQFF. The DNA of the CDR3 is TGCGCCAGCTCTCTAGCGGTTAACAATGAGCAGTTCTTC. This chain connects TRBV5-1 to TRBJ2-1; the match to TRBD2 covers 7 bases. The CDR3 is made up of 13 amino acids. CDR1 SGHRS and CDR2 YFSETQ come from the germline V gene. V was clipped by 7 bases and J by 5 bases; unmatched bases: 6.

J is TRBJ1-5 and V is TRBV6-5; TRBD1 is a possible D gene (5 bases). CDR1 MNHEY and CDR2 SVGAGI come from the germline V gene. Between the trimmed V and J ends, which lost 6 bases and 4 bases, there was a span of 10 bases. There are 13 residues in the CDR3. CDR3 nucleotides: TGTGCCAGCAGGAGGGACGCAAATCAGCCCCAGCATTTT. It encodes CASRRDANQPQHF.

The rearrangement joins TRBV5-1 to TRBJ1-6; no clear D gene. The CDR3 runs to 14 residues. The V gene's germline CDR1 is SGHRS and CDR2 YFSETQ. Between the trimmed V and J ends, which lost 0 bases and 7 bases, there was a span of 8 bases. CDR3 sequence (DNA): TGCGCCAGCAGCTTGGGAGGCGCCAATTCACCCCTCCACTTT. Amino acids: CASSLGGANSPLHF.

This rearrangement joins TRBV29-1 to TRBJ1-2, with D hard to call. The germline CDR1 and CDR2 sequences are SQVTM and ANQGSEA. The CDR3 contains 12 residues. V was trimmed by 3 bases and J by 4 bases, leaving 9 bases between them. The CDR3: CSVEVAPYGYTF. In DNA, the CDR3 is TGCAGCGTTGAGGTGGCCCCCTATGGCTACACCTTC.

Here the CDR3 reads CAIRKTEAGATTDTQYF. Written as DNA, the CDR3 is TGTGCCATCAGGAAAACCGAAGCGGGAGCAACTACAGATACGCAGTATTTT. The chain couples TRBV10-3 to TRBJ2-3, with 8 bases aligning to TRBD2. The germline gives CDR1 ENHRY, CDR2 SYGVKD. Unmatched junction bases numbered 14, after V lost 6 bases and J lost 3 bases. The CDR3 is 17 amino acids.